A selection of T cell receptor beta chains follows, all from one sample in a study of T cell responses to AZD1222 COVID-19 vaccine. Sequenced by immunoSEQ multiplex PCR; TCRdb stores in-frame clones only, minus some. In the table there are about 120,000 clones, about 91% of which are singletons. The sequencing here drew on peripheral blood, taken on day 0 of AZD1222 vaccination. All receptors derive from an adult in good health. CDR3s include the opening cysteine and the closing phenylalanine or tryptophan. A D gene is named only where the DNA matches it firmly. Not every row has a clone size; where given, it reads once, few, many or a size class.

>NA|TRBV4-3|TRBD1|TRBJ1-1
CASSQEGTGGNTEAFF
TGCGCCAGCAGCCAGGAGGGGACAGGGGGGAACACTGAAGCTTTCTTT
>NA|TRBV19|NA|TRBJ1-2
CASSGQSPSYGYTF
TGTGCCAGCTCGGGACAATCCCCCAGCTATGGCTACACCTTC
>once|TRBV18|NA|TRBJ1-4
CASSNREKLFF
TGTGCCAGCTCAAATAGAGAAAAACTGTTTTTT
>NA|TRBV6-2/TRBV6-3|NA|TRBJ1-2
CASSYEAGGFGYTF
TGTGCCAGCAGTTACGAGGCGGGGGGTTTTGGCTACACCTTC
>NA|TRBV20-1|NA|TRBJ1-3
CSASTGNTIYF
TGCAGTGCATCCACTGGAAACACCATATATTTT
>few|TRBV28|NA|TRBJ1-5
CASRPGLGHRPQHF
TGTGCCAGCAGACCGGGACTGGGCCATCGGCCCCAGCATTTT
>NA|TRBV21-1|NA|TRBJ1-2
CASSRPTSRTEGSFNYGYTF
TGTGCCAGCAGCAGACCCACATCCAGGACAGAGGGGTCATTCAACTATGGCTACACCTTC
>NA|TRBV5-6|TRBD1|TRBJ1-3
CASSTYHTGVGNTIYF
TGTGCCAGCAGCACTTATCATACAGGGGTCGGAAACACCATATATTTT
>once|TRBV19|NA|TRBJ1-1
CASSIYKNTEAFF
TGTGCCAGTAGTATATACAAGAACACTGAAGCTTTCTTT
>NA|TRBV6-5|NA|TRBJ2-1
CASTSGGTYNEQFF
TGTGCCAGCACCTCAGGGGGGACCTACAATGAGCAGTTCTTC
>NA|TRBV7-9|NA|TRBJ1-4
CASSLGSFNEKLFF
TGTGCCAGCAGCTTAGGCAGCTTTAATGAAAAACTGTTTTTT
>NA|TRBV4-2|NA|TRBJ1-1
CASSSWEGSHTEAFF
TGTGCCAGCAGCTCGTGGGAAGGCAGTCACACTGAAGCTTTCTTT
>NA|TRBV7-2|TRBD1|TRBJ1-2
CASTPWGTGGDVNYGYTF
TGTGCCAGCACTCCCTGGGGGACAGGGGGAGATGTTAACTATGGCTACACCTTC
>NA|TRBV19|NA|TRBJ1-5
CASRYAGEGGNQPQHF
TGTGCCAGTAGATACGCGGGGGAGGGTGGCAATCAGCCCCAGCATTTT
>NA|TRBV7-2|NA|TRBJ1-4
CASSPNNEKLFF
TGTGCCAGCAGCCCCAATAATGAAAAACTGTTTTTT
>NA|TRBV27|NA|TRBJ2-7
CASSLYGLHEQYF
TGTGCCAGCAGTTTATACGGACTCCACGAGCAGTACTTC
>NA|TRBV19|NA|TRBJ1-5
CASSVPRVDQPQHF
TGTGCCAGTTCGGTGCCGAGGGTTGATCAGCCCCAGCATTTT
>NA|TRBV15|NA|TRBJ1-3
CATSRDLLGGNTIYF
TGTGCCACCAGCAGAGACTTACTTGGGGGAAACACCATATATTTT
>NA|TRBV28|NA|TRBJ2-3
CASSPNYSTDTQYF
TGTGCCAGCAGTCCTAATTATAGCACAGATACGCAGTATTTT
>NA|TRBV7-3|NA|TRBJ1-2
CASGNRGGYTF
TGTGCCAGCGGCAACCGGGGAGGCTACACCTTC
>NA|TRBV4-2|TRBD2|TRBJ2-1
CASSQTLSGGEYNEQFF
TGTGCCAGCAGCCAGACCCTTAGCGGGGGGGAGTACAATGAGCAGTTCTTC
>NA|TRBV11-3|TRBD2|TRBJ2-1
CASSSSGGANEQFF
TGTGCCAGCAGCTCCAGCGGGGGGGCGAATGAGCAGTTCTTC
>NA|TRBV29-1|NA|TRBJ2-3
CSVERNRFDTQYF
TGCAGCGTTGAAAGGAATCGGTTTGATACGCAGTATTTT
>NA|TRBV5-1|TRBD2|TRBJ2-3
CASSSGLAGATDTQYF
TGCGCCAGCAGCTCGGGACTAGCGGGGGCCACAGATACGCAGTATTTT
>NA|TRBV14|NA|TRBJ2-3
CASSQGVRYTQYF
TGTGCCAGCAGCCAAGGTGTGAGATATACGCAGTATTTT
>NA|TRBV6-5|NA|TRBJ2-7
CASSYARGASYEQYF
TGTGCCAGCAGTTACGCCCGAGGAGCGTCATACGAGCAGTACTTC
>NA|TRBV10-3|TRBD1|TRBJ1-6
CAIGDSYNSPLHF
TGTGCCATCGGGGACAGCTATAATTCACCCCTCCACTTT
>NA|TRBV6-5|NA|TRBJ1-2
CASRTGPYGYTF
TGTGCCAGCAGGACAGGTCCCTATGGCTACACCTTC
>NA|TRBV7-2|NA|TRBJ2-1
CASSLGPGGDEQFF
TGTGCCAGCAGCTTAGGCCCCGGGGGCGATGAGCAGTTCTTC
>NA|TRBV18|TRBD1|TRBJ1-6
CASSPGQGYNSPLHF
TGTGCCAGCTCACCCGGACAGGGATATAATTCACCCCTCCACTTT
>NA|TRBV7-6|TRBD2|TRBJ2-3
CASSPQGASGGAVDTQYF
TGTGCCAGCAGCCCTCAGGGGGCTAGCGGGGGGGCCGTAGATACGCAGTATTTT
>NA|TRBV18|NA|TRBJ2-1
CASSPISSSYNEQFF
TGTGCCAGCTCACCAATATCTAGCTCCTACAATGAGCAGTTCTTC
>NA|TRBV6-4|NA|TRBJ1-5
CASRVQRTDSNQPQHF
TGTGCCAGCAGGGTACAAAGGACAGATAGCAATCAGCCCCAGCATTTT
>NA|TRBV15|NA|TRBJ2-7
CATSRGTDYEQYF
TGTGCCACCAGCAGAGGTACAGATTACGAGCAGTACTTC
>NA|TRBV12-3/TRBV12-4|NA|TRBJ2-5
CASSMLLVETQYF
TGTGCCAGCAGTATGCTCCTAGTCGAGACCCAGTACTTC
>NA|TRBV5-4|TRBD2|TRBJ2-7
CASSSGGTGYEQYF
TGTGCCAGCAGCTCGGGAGGGACCGGCTACGAGCAGTACTTC
>NA|TRBV3-1/TRBV3-2|NA|TRBJ1-2
CASSQEGEQYGYTF
TGTGCCAGCAGCCAAGAGGGGGAACAGTATGGCTACACCTTC
>NA|TRBV29-1|NA|TRBJ2-1
CSVGNEYNEQFF
TGCAGCGTTGGCAATGAATACAATGAGCAGTTCTTC
>once|TRBV4-3|NA|TRBJ2-2
CASGPPPAGAHTGELFF
TGCGCCAGCGGCCCGCCCCCCGCCGGGGCTCACACCGGGGAGCTGTTTTTT
>NA|TRBV19|NA|TRBJ2-5
CASRPGARGETQYF
TGTGCCAGTCGCCCCGGGGCCCGGGGGGAGACCCAGTACTTC
>NA|TRBV3-1/TRBV3-2|TRBD1|TRBJ1-3
CASSHEYRGIRDTIYF
TGTGCCAGCAGCCATGAATACAGGGGCATTAGGGACACCATATATTTT
>NA|TRBV10-1|TRBD1|TRBJ2-5
CASSEGTGGQETQYF
TGCGCCAGCAGTGAGGGGACAGGGGGCCAAGAGACCCAGTACTTC
>NA|TRBV28|NA|TRBJ1-5
CASSLRGSGTQHF
TGTGCCAGCAGTCTCCGGGGTAGCGGTACCCAGCATTTT
>NA|TRBV6-1|NA|TRBJ1-2
CASSEQLPYGYTF
TGTGCCAGCAGTGAGCAGTTACCCTATGGCTACACCTTC
>NA|TRBV15|NA|TRBJ1-3
CATSITQGDTIYF
TGTGCCACCAGCATTACCCAGGGAGACACCATATATTTT
>NA|TRBV7-9|NA|TRBJ2-1
CASSRKTGAVWEQFF
TGTGCCAGCAGCCGAAAAACAGGCGCGGTATGGGAGCAGTTCTTC
>NA|TRBV28|TRBD1|TRBJ1-2
CASRSQGQGNYGYTF
TGTGCCAGCAGATCCCAGGGACAGGGGAACTATGGCTACACCTTC
>NA|TRBV7-9|NA|TRBJ1-2
CASSPGQGNYGYTF
TGTGCCAGCAGCCCCGGGCAGGGGAACTATGGCTACACCTTC
>NA|TRBV7-9|NA|TRBJ1-3
CASSSDGYSGNTIYF
TGTGCCAGCAGCTCTGACGGTTACTCTGGAAACACCATATATTTT
>NA|TRBV5-1|NA|TRBJ1-3
CASSLGTGVGNTIYF
TGCGCCAGCAGCTTGGGAACGGGAGTTGGAAACACCATATATTTT
>NA|TRBV9|TRBD1|TRBJ1-5
CATRGTGRYSNQPQHF
TGTGCCACCCGGGGGACAGGCCGATATAGCAATCAGCCCCAGCATTTT
>NA|TRBV29-1|TRBD1|TRBJ1-1
CSVEGRQGARTEAFF
TGCAGCGTTGAAGGGAGACAGGGGGCGCGCACTGAAGCTTTCTTT
>NA|TRBV7-2|TRBD2|TRBJ2-5
CASTRGGTQETQYF
TGTGCCAGCACACGCGGGGGGACTCAAGAGACCCAGTACTTC